This TCR beta chain stems from a study of CD8 T cells in Susac syndrome. Findings of the study overall: The study recognized that its TCR sequencing and HLA analysis covered a relatively small number of individuals.

The authors sequenced TCR beta from blood CD8+ and CD4+ T cells. Healthy donors acted as controls, with matching for age and sex. Negative isolation yielded the CD8+ and CD4+ T cells, while FACS enriched the TEMRA cells. Concerning this clonotype itself: What it binds is unknown.

Random hexamers served to reverse transcribe about 0.5 to 1 ug RNA. TCRdb recomputed calls from the immunoSEQ multiplex PCR reads with MiXCR, one row per CDR3 protein. Of over 80,000 distinct CDR3 sequences detected, 80% to 95% appear once; the ten largest clones hold less than 0.35%. Germline CDR1 is MNHNY and CDR2 is SVGAGI (reference sequence). The CDR3 runs 13 residues. Trimming pared 7 bases from V and 0 bases from J, leaving 7 bases between. The sequenced sample was CD8+ T cells from PBMCs. The V and J genes are TRBV6-6 and TRBJ2-1, with D unresolved. This clonotype originated in a human donor in good health. The CDR3 loop reads CASNPPSYNEQFF. The CDR3 DNA is TGTGCCAGCAATCCCCCCTCCTACAATGAGCAGTTCTTC.